Below, 8 T cell receptor beta chains from the same sample are listed, as sequenced in a study of CD8 T cells in Susac syndrome. Random hexamers were used to reverse transcribe roughly 0.5 to 1 ug of RNA. TCRdb called the immunoSEQ multiplex PCR reads again in MiXCR, with one record for every CDR3 protein. The repertoire holds about 240,000 distinct CDR3 sequences, with about 95% as singletons. Source material: CD4+ T cells from PBMCs. The receptors were sampled from a human donor with Susac syndrome.

The chain is built from TRBV6-5 and TRBJ2-7; D may be TRBD1 (5 bases). Trimming cost V 0 bases and J 4 bases, with 13 bases left between them. This CDR3 is 15 amino acids long. Germline values: CDR1 MNHEY, CDR2 SVGAGI. The CDR3 region is CASSYSIGVGYEQYF. The CDR3 nucleotides are TGTGCCAGCAGTTACTCGATAGGGGTTGGGTACGAGCAGTACTTC.

This clonotype was counted once. The chain has TRBV7-3 and TRBJ2-1, with D maybe TRBD1 (6 bases). V gave up 4 bases and J gave up 8 bases, with 18 bases separating them. Looked up from germline, CDR1 is SGHTA and CDR2 is FQGTGA. This CDR3 is built from 15 residues. CDR3 residues: CASSSTGTWGDEQFF. As DNA, the CDR3 is TGTGCCAGCAGCTCCACCGGGACATGGGGTGATGAGCAGTTCTTC.

The chain employs TRBV5-1 and TRBJ2-1, with D uncertain. Germline CDR1 reads SGHRS; CDR2 reads YFSETQ. Trimming cost V 0 bases and J 7 bases, with 8 bases left between them. CDR3 length: 13 residues. The CDR3 nucleotides are TGCGCCAGCAGCTTGGATGTGGGAAATGAGCAGTTCTTC. It specifies CASSLDVGNEQFF.

The V call is TRBV30, the J call TRBJ2-7; D possibly uses TRBD1 or TRBD2 (5 bases each). The V end lost 0 bases, the J end lost 0 bases, and 12 bases lay between the germline ends. Germline V gene sequence: CDR1 GTSNPN, CDR2 SVGIG (reference sequence). The CDR3 is 15 amino acids. The CDR3 sequence is CAWSVRDGLSYEQYF. As DNA, the CDR3 is TGTGCCTGGAGTGTACGGGACGGACTCTCCTACGAGCAGTACTTC.

The chain recombines TRBV11-2 with TRBJ2-1; no clear D. The CDR3 has 14 amino acids. The V end was cut by 0 bases, the J end by 4 bases, with 7 bases between. In germline, CDR1 is SGHAT, CDR2 FQNNGV. CDR3 in amino acids: CASSLERPYNEQFF. The CDR3 DNA reads as TGTGCCAGCAGCTTAGAGCGGCCTTACAATGAGCAGTTCTTC.

V and J are TRBV9 and TRBJ2-1; 9 nucleotides agree with TRBD2. CDR1 is SGDLS and CDR2 is YYNGEE in the germline V gene. With V trimmed by 2 bases and J by 7 bases, 16 bases remained unmatched. There are 18 residues in the CDR3. The CDR3 DNA reads TGTGCCAGCAGCGTTCCCATCTCCGGGCGGGAGGGCCGGAATGAGCAGTTCTTC. It codes for CASSVPISGREGRNEQFF.

The chain recombines TRBV7-2 with TRBJ2-5, with D tentatively TRBD2 (6 bases). This CDR3 has 14 residues. The V gene's germline CDR1 is SGHTA and CDR2 FQGNSA. The ends were cut back, 3 bases at V and 5 bases at J, with 13 bases in the middle. The CDR3 sequence: CASSFSGPRETQYF. CDR3 DNA: TGTGCCAGCAGCTTTAGCGGACCCAGGGAGACCCAGTACTTC.

The rearrangement uses TRBV3-1 and TRBJ2-7; D is undetermined. This CDR3 has 13 residues. Trimming stripped 1 base from V and 3 bases from J, with 7 bases between. Germline values: CDR1 LGHDT, CDR2 YNNKEL (reference sequence). The CDR3 loop reads CASSQASRYEQYF. Here the CDR3 DNA reads TGTGCCAGCAGCCAAGCGTCCCGCTACGAGCAGTACTTC.